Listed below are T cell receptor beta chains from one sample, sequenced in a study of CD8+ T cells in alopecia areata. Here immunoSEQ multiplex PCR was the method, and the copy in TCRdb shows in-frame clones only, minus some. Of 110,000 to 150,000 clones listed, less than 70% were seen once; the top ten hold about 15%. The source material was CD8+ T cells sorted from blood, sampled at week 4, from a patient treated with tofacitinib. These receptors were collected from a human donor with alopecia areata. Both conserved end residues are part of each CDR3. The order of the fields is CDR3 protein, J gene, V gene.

CDR3: CASSPPGADTQYF
J: TRBJ2-3
V: TRBV18

CDR3: CASSQKEGVGYEQYF
J: TRBJ2-7
V: TRBV23-1

CDR3: CSVGQGAEAFF
J: TRBJ1-1
V: TRBV29-1

CDR3: CASSYGASGVTDTQYF
J: TRBJ2-3
V: TRBV6-5

CDR3: CASSLWGQSYEQFF
J: TRBJ2-1
V: TRBV19

CDR3: CASSYRAYNEQFF
J: TRBJ2-1
V: TRBV6-5

CDR3: CSVEGGGYEQYF
J: TRBJ2-7
V: TRBV29-1

CDR3: CASSQSGGAETQYF
J: TRBJ2-5
V: TRBV13

CDR3: CASRGGRETQYF
J: TRBJ2-5
V: TRBV5-1

CDR3: CASSLAGTGGMDEQYF
J: TRBJ2-7
V: TRBV5-6

CDR3: CAWSVTTGVQPQHF
J: TRBJ1-5
V: TRBV30

CDR3: CASRGQDLYEQYF
J: TRBJ2-7
V: TRBV5-6

CDR3: CASSPGPSTSGVLYEQYF
J: TRBJ2-7
V: TRBV7-3

CDR3: CSVEDLGWGGTEAFF
J: TRBJ1-1
V: TRBV29-1

CDR3: CASSLDREETQYF
J: TRBJ2-5
V: TRBV19

CDR3: CAWTSGYNEQFF
J: TRBJ2-1
V: TRBV30